Presented here are 24 T cell receptor beta chains from one specimen sequenced in a study of T-cell reconstitution after alpha-beta-depleted transplantation in children. Molecular barcoding with unique molecular identifiers was used for the TCRbeta library. Each CDR3 protein is one row after TCRdb ran MiXCR on the PCR reads. The profile shows 440,000 or so distinct CDR3 sequences, approximately 41% of them singletons. Here the sequenced sample was PBMCs, taken before TCRalphabeta/CD19-depleted stem cell transplant. These receptors were taken from a girl aged 2 to 10 with aplastic anemia, due to receive a stem cell transplant.

The chain joins TRBV7-2 to TRBJ2-7, with 11 nucleotides matching TRBD2. Germline V gene lookup returns CDR1 SGHTA and CDR2 FQGNSA. The J segment lost 4 bases and the V segment lost 5 bases, leaving 4 bases of the junction unmatched. The CDR3 is 14 amino acids. The CDR3 spells CASSKLAGDYEQYF. CDR3 coding DNA: TGTGCCAGCAGCAAACTAGCGGGGGATTACGAGCAGTACTTC.

This clonotype was seen at least ten times. The J gene is TRBJ2-2, the V gene TRBV9; the D is unclear. Deletions cut 1 base from V and 4 bases from J, with 8 bases between. This CDR3 is 14 amino acids long. Germline CDR1 reads SGDLS; CDR2 reads YYNGEE. The DNA of the CDR3 is TGTGCCAGCAGCGTAAGCACAGCCACCGGGGAGCTGTTTTTT. It codes for CASSVSTATGELFF.

About this clonotype: One junction end does not reproduce the germline sequence, and a read error may be involved. The gene calls are TRBV29-1 and TRBJ2-3; 8 bases agree with TRBD1. The CDR3 covers 13 residues. From germline, CDR1 is SQVTM and CDR2 ANQGSEA. The CDR3 region is CSIEGQDPDTQYF. CDR3 DNA: TGCAGCATTGAGGGACAGGACCCAGATACGCAGTATTTT.

This clonotype was seen repeatedly, ten times or more. This chain uses TRBV5-1 with TRBJ2-2; D ambiguous. The CDR3 runs to 15 residues. CDR1 is SGHRS and CDR2 is YFSETQ in the germline V gene. Trimming stripped 1 base from V and 0 bases from J, with 7 bases between. The CDR3 nucleotides are TGCGCCAGCAGCTTGAATGCCCCGAACACCGGGGAGCTGTTTTTT. The encoded protein is CASSLNAPNTGELFF.

This sequence joins TRBV20-1 and TRBJ2-1; 7 bases align to TRBD1. Per germline, CDR1 DFQATT and CDR2 SNEGSKA (reference sequence). This CDR3 spans 10 amino acids. The V segment lost 3 bases and the J segment 15 bases; nucleotides outside the gene matches: 5. The CDR3 DNA sequence: TGCAGTGCTAGGGGGACAGTATTGTTCTTC. Translated, it gives CSARGTVLFF.

Note on this clonotype: Relative to the germline gene, one junction end is altered; a read error may explain this. V gene TRBV20-1 combines with J gene TRBJ2-7, with 8 bases aligning to TRBD1. This CDR3 has 12 residues. From germline, CDR1 is DFQATT and CDR2 SNEGSKA (reference sequence). Here the CDR3 reads CSADRGSYKQYF. CDR3 sequence (DNA): TGCAGTGCCGACAGGGGCTCCTACAAGCAGTACTTC.

V usage is TRBV7-8 and J usage is TRBJ2-6; TRBD1 agrees at 9 bases. The germline V gene has CDR1 SGHVS and CDR2 FQNEAQ. V dropped 5 bases and J dropped 0; count of bases not matched to a gene: 8. The CDR3 has 18 residues. CDR3 region: CASSPGTGMISGANVLTF. As DNA, the CDR3 is TGTGCCAGCAGCCCTGGGACAGGGATGATCTCTGGGGCCAACGTCCTGACTTTC.

This clonotype has at least ten counts. The chain links TRBV12-3 or TRBV12-4 to TRBJ1-5; D gene unclear. V lost 5 bases and J 3 bases, leaving 11 bases between the germline ends. This CDR3 has 14 amino acids. CDR3 protein: CASSPRGYNQPQHF. CDR3 bases: TGTGCCAGCAGTCCTCGCGGGTACAATCAGCCCCAGCATTTT.

This chain joins TRBV4-1 and TRBJ2-1, with 11 positions matching TRBD2. Unmatched junction bases numbered 10, after V lost 8 bases and J lost 7 bases. The germline gives CDR1 MGHRA, CDR2 YSYEKL. The CDR3 totals 15 residues. CDR3 in DNA: TGCGCCAGCGAGAGTTTAGCGGGGGGGCCAAATGAGCAGTTCTTC. Translated, it gives CASESLAGGPNEQFF.

The rearrangement links TRBV12-3 or TRBV12-4 to TRBJ1-1; no reliable D call. Trimming removed 7 bases from V and 1 base from J, with 10 bases in between. The CDR3 consists of 13 residues. The DNA of the CDR3 is TGTGCCAGCACCCCCGCGAGGAACACTGAAGCTTTCTTT. Translating it yields CASTPARNTEAFF.

The rearrangement links TRBV20-1 to TRBJ2-7; TRBD2 aligns across 8 bases. This CDR3 has 15 amino acids. Losses at the gene ends were 0 bases for V and 4 bases for J; bases not matched to a gene: 8. Germline CDR1 DFQATT, CDR2 SNEGSKA (reference sequence). The CDR3 DNA reads as TGCAGTGCTAGAGATCTGTCTAGCGGGTCTTACGAGCAGTACTTC. Translated, it gives CSARDLSSGSYEQYF.

The V and J genes are TRBV20-1 and TRBJ1-2; TRBD1 matches 7 bases. The CDR3 is made up of 13 amino acids. Germline V CDR1 and CDR2: DFQATT, SNEGSKA (reference sequence). V shed 7 bases and J 4 bases; nucleotides not matched to a gene: 9. CDR3 DNA sequence: TGCAGTGTCCAGGGGGGGCTCGGCTATGGCTACACCTTC. Protein sequence: CSVQGGLGYGYTF.

This clonotype has only a few counts. The rearrangement uses TRBV18 and TRBJ2-7; D is unclear. Germline-derived CDR1 and CDR2 are KGHSH and LQKENI. Trimming left V 0 bases short and J 0 bases short, with 12 bases between. The CDR3 has 16 amino acids. CDR3 bases: TGTGCCAGCTCACCACCGAAGGGCCCAGGCTCCTACGAGCAGTACTTC. This codes for CASSPPKGPGSYEQYF.

CDR3 sequence: CASSWDVRSYEQYF. CDR3 nucleotide sequence: TGTGCCAGCAGCTGGGACGTCCGCTCCTACGAGCAGTACTTC. This chain uses TRBV12-3 or TRBV12-4 with TRBJ2-7; D might be TRBD1 or TRBD2, each matching 5 bases. The CDR3 has 14 amino acids. Trimming removed 6 bases at V and 0 bases at J, with 12 bases between.

The V call is TRBV12-3 or TRBV12-4, the J call TRBJ2-7, with D perhaps TRBD1 (5 bases). Between the trimmed V and J ends, which lost 5 bases and 2 bases, there was a span of 10 bases. The CDR3 is 13 amino acids. The CDR3 loop reads CASSQGKAYEQYF. The CDR3 coding sequence is TGTGCCAGCAGTCAGGGAAAGGCCTACGAGCAGTACTTC.

The rearrangement links TRBV6-4 to TRBJ2-1; 12 bases are shared with TRBD2. The CDR3 extends over 19 amino acids. With V trimmed by 5 bases and J by 6 bases, 17 bases remained unmatched. Germline V gene data show CDR1 as MRHNA and CDR2 as SNTAGT. The CDR3: CASSHGASGRAAAGNEQFF. The CDR3 DNA reads as TGTGCCAGCAGTCACGGGGCTAGCGGGAGGGCAGCGGCTGGCAATGAGCAGTTCTTC.

The chain couples TRBV7-3 to TRBJ2-1; D may be TRBD1 or TRBD2 (6 bases each). V gave up 3 bases and J gave up 8 bases, with 11 bases separating them. Germline V gives CDR1 SGHTA, CDR2 FQGTGA. The CDR3 is 13 amino acids. CDR3 DNA sequence: TGTGCCAGCAGCTTGGAGGGGGGCCATGAGCAGTTCTTC. Translating it yields CASSLEGGHEQFF.

This clonotype occurred a few times. This chain uses TRBV28 with TRBJ2-3; 8 bases match TRBD2. CDR3 length: 16 residues. Germline CDR1 and CDR2: MDHEN and SYDVKM. The J segment lost 3 bases and the V segment lost 5 bases, leaving 10 bases of the junction unmatched. The CDR3 DNA reads as TGTGCCAGCAGTCCCCAGCGGGAGAGGGCGACAGATACGCAGTATTTT. Residues: CASSPQRERATDTQYF.

This clonotype was seen once. The chain joins TRBV20-1 to TRBJ2-7; D not resolved. Germline assignment: CDR1 DFQATT and CDR2 SNEGSKA (reference sequence). V was trimmed by 3 bases and J by 2 bases, leaving 14 bases between them. This CDR3 is built from 14 residues. CDR3 sequence reads: CSASSPTNTYEQYF. For the CDR3, the DNA is TGCAGTGCTAGCAGCCCTACCAATACCTACGAGCAGTACTTC.

This clonotype was detected only a few times. The chain uses TRBV28 and TRBJ2-1; D is uncertain. V was cut by 2 bases and J by 13 bases, with 12 bases left in between. The CDR3 loop spans 12 amino acids. From germline, CDR1 is MDHEN and CDR2 SYDVKM. In DNA form, the CDR3 reads TGTGCCAGCAGTTTAAATCTCCCCCTCCAGTTCTTC. Protein: CASSLNLPLQFF.

This clonotype has ten or more counts. This chain links TRBV28 with TRBJ2-3; D call uncertain. CDR1 is MDHEN and CDR2 is SYDVKM in the germline V gene. V dropped 5 bases and J dropped 4 bases, with 16 bases sitting between them. This CDR3 has 15 amino acids. Written as DNA, the CDR3 is TGTGCCAGCAGTAACGACTTTGGCGATGCAGATACGCAGTATTTT. Translation gives CASSNDFGDADTQYF.

This chain links TRBV7-8 with TRBJ2-3; 13 bases map to TRBD2. The CDR3 covers 16 residues. The germline V gene has CDR1 SGHVS and CDR2 FQNEAQ. Losses at the gene ends were 3 bases for V and 1 base for J; bases not matched to a gene: 1. The CDR3 region is CASSFTSGGGTDTQYF. The DNA for the CDR3 is TGTGCCAGCAGCTTCACTAGCGGGGGGGGCACAGATACGCAGTATTTT.

This clonotype was detected many times. The V gene is TRBV20-1, the J gene TRBJ1-3, with D unresolved. The CDR3 has 14 amino acids. V lost 6 bases and J 4 bases, leaving 16 bases between the germline ends. Germline values: CDR1 DFQATT, CDR2 SNEGSKA (reference sequence). CDR3 sequence reads: CSARRFREGNTIYF. CDR3 nucleotide sequence: TGCAGTGCAAGACGATTTCGGGAGGGAAACACCATATATTTT.

This chain joins TRBV9 and TRBJ2-7, with D perhaps TRBD2 (6 bases). This CDR3 region has 15 residues. Trimming took 4 bases from V and 0 from J, leaving 14 bases between them. Germline V gene lookup returns CDR1 SGDLS and CDR2 YYNGEE. The CDR3 sequence is CASSPGVGPSYEQYF. In nucleotides, the CDR3 is TGTGCCAGCAGCCCGGGGGTAGGGCCCTCCTACGAGCAGTACTTC.